This T cell receptor beta chain appears in the sequencing data of a study of monozygotic twins with cystic fibrosis. Some clones are missing from TCRdb's copy, which holds only in-frame ones; the method was immunoSEQ multiplex PCR. Of tens of thousands of clones in the sample, about 80% were seen once. The CDR3 covers 17 residues. Germline lookup yields CDR1 SGHTA and CDR2 FQGNSA. Trimming took 2 bases from V and 2 from J, leaving 17 bases between them. The chain links TRBV7-2 to TRBJ2-3; D remains ambiguous. Sequenced sample: blood. The clonotype originates from a girl aged 2 to 9 with cystic fibrosis. The CDR3 DNA is TGTGCCAGCAGCTTACGGGCCGGTCCCCTCAACACAGATACGCAGTATTTT. This translates into CASSLRAGPLNTDTQYF. Using reference TRBV7-2 and TRBJ2-3 for the parts outside the CDR3, the full variable domain is GAGVSQSPSNKVTEKGKDVELRCDPISGHTALYWYRQSLGQGLEFLIYFQGNSAPDKSGLPSDRFSAERTGGSVSTLTIQRTQQEDSAVYLCASSLRAGPLNTDTQYFGPGTRLTVL.